Listed below are T cell receptor beta chains from one sample, sequenced in a study of OX40 agonist ivuxolimab in advanced cancers. Method: immunoSEQ multiplex PCR; TCRdb's copy keeps in-frame clones and lacks some. The table shows roughly 59,000 clones, with 88% occurring only once. This specimen was CD4+ or CD8+ T cells sorted from blood, taken in a trial of the OX40 agonist ivuxolimab. The receptors stem from an adult with an advanced solid tumor such as melanoma, head and neck, liver or kidney cancer. CDR3s include the opening cysteine and the closing phenylalanine or tryptophan. Fields, in order: D gene, clone size, V gene, J gene, CDR3 DNA, CDR3 protein. D genes are given only for firm matches. The size of a clone is reported for some rows only, either as once, few or many, or as a class for expanded clones.

TRBD1	once	TRBV6-5	TRBJ1-1	TGTGCCAGCGCCCGGACAGGGTGGACTGAAGCTTTCTTT	CASARTGWTEAFF
-	-	TRBV7-2	TRBJ2-7	TGTGCCAGCAGCTTGAAAGCAGGGTTGTACGAGCAGTACTTC	CASSLKAGLYEQYF
-	-	TRBV7-9	TRBJ1-2	TGTGCCAGCAGCTTGCCGGGGGGCAATGGCTACACCTTC	CASSLPGGNGYTF
-	-	TRBV25-1	TRBJ2-5	TGTGCCAGCACAGGTGGACGGAAAAAAGAGACCCAGTACTTC	CASTGGRKKETQYF
-	-	TRBV9	TRBJ1-6	TGTGCCAGCAGCGTCGGACTGTCCAGCTCCTATAATTCACCCCTCCACTTT	CASSVGLSSSYNSPLHF
TRBD1	-	TRBV20-1	TRBJ1-1	TGCAGTGCACAGGGGGCTGGTGTAGCTTTCTTT	CSAQGAGVAFF
TRBD2	-	TRBV5-4	TRBJ2-3	TGTGCCAGCAGCTTTGAGAGCGGGGGGGCCAGGGATACGCAGTATTTT	CASSFESGGARDTQYF
-	-	TRBV10-3	TRBJ1-4	TGTGCCATCAGTGATTCGCAGGCTAATGAAAAACTGTTTTTT	CAISDSQANEKLFF
-	-	TRBV6-1	TRBJ2-2	TGTGCCAGCAGTGAAGCCTGGGGCTCCAAGAACACCGGGGAGCTGTTTTTT	CASSEAWGSKNTGELFF
-	-	TRBV6-1	TRBJ2-1	TGTGCCAGCAATTCGAAGGCGAGGGGGAGCTATGAGCAGTTCTTC	CASNSKARGSYEQFF
TRBD1	-	TRBV4-1	TRBJ2-1	TGCGCCAGCAGCCATCCCGGGACAGCCTTATGGGAGCAGTTCTTC	CASSHPGTALWEQFF
-	-	TRBV6-5	TRBJ1-1	TGTGCCAGCAGTATGACTAGGGGCACTGAAGCTTTCTTT	CASSMTRGTEAFF
-	once	TRBV27	TRBJ1-4	TGTGCCAGCAGTTTCTTGGACTCCGGTAATGAAAAACTGTTTTTT	CASSFLDSGNEKLFF
-	once	TRBV6-5	TRBJ2-2	TGTGCCAGCAGGGATTACAGGGTCGGCGCCGGGGAGCTGTTTTTT	CASRDYRVGAGELFF
-	-	TRBV11-1	TRBJ2-2	TGTGCCAGCAGCTTGGCGGGACAGAACACCGGGGAGCTGTTTTTT	CASSLAGQNTGELFF
-	-	TRBV5-1	TRBJ2-1	TGCGCCAGCAGCTTGGTGGCGAGGAGCTCCTACAATGAGCAGTTCTTC	CASSLVARSSYNEQFF
TRBD1	-	TRBV2	TRBJ2-3	TGTGCCAGCATTCCGGGACAGGGAACAGATACGCAGTATTTT	CASIPGQGTDTQYF
-	-	TRBV30	TRBJ1-3	TGTGCCTGGAGTAATCCGCCACAAATTACTGGAAACACCATATATTTT	CAWSNPPQITGNTIYF